These 20 T cell receptor beta chains were sequenced from one sample in a study of blood T cell repertoires in COVID-19. Using immunoSEQ multiplex PCR, the repertoire was profiled, and TCRdb retains in-frame clones only, with some absent. This sample has about 280,000 clones, with around 88% found just once. The sample taken for sequencing was PBMCs or T cells enriched from blood (not recorded which). Receptors originate from a woman aged 40 to 50 who had recovered from COVID-19.

The V call is TRBV15, the J call TRBJ2-5; 16 bases map to TRBD2. Germline V gene lookup returns CDR1 LNHNV and CDR2 YYDKDF (reference sequence). The V and J ends lost 1 base and 5 bases, in that order; junction bases with no gene match: 7. This CDR3 is built from 18 residues. The DNA for the CDR3 is TGTGCCACCAGCAGAGGGGGGACTAGCGGGAGGGCCTGGGAGACCCAGTACTTC. This translates into CATSRGGTSGRAWETQYF.

Concerning this clone: The same CDR3 also results from other DNA sequences found in this sample. The V and J genes are TRBV28 and TRBJ2-5; D is possibly TRBD2 (5 bases). The germline V and J ends were trimmed by 5 bases and 5 bases, with 12 bases remaining between them. Germline V gives CDR1 MDHEN, CDR2 SYDVKM. The CDR3 length is 13 residues. As DNA, the CDR3 is TGTGCCAGCAGTAGCGGTGGACGGGAGACCCAGTACTTC. It yields the protein CASSSGGRETQYF.

The chain is built from TRBV6-6 and TRBJ1-5; D unclear. The V end lost 4 bases, the J end lost 5 bases, and 9 bases lay between the germline ends. CDR1 is MNHNY, CDR2 SVGAGI, per germline (reference sequence). The CDR3 covers 13 residues. The CDR3 nucleotides read TGTGCCAGCAGTTTGAGAAACTATCAGCCCCAGCATTTT. Protein sequence: CASSLRNYQPQHF.

V gene TRBV7-9 combines with J gene TRBJ2-5; TRBD1 is a possible D gene (6 bases). Per the germline V gene, CDR1 is SEHNR and CDR2 is FQNEAQ (reference sequence). The CDR3 runs to 14 residues. V was trimmed by 3 bases and J by 5 bases, leaving 13 bases between them. CDR3: CASSLIQGRETQYF. The DNA of the CDR3 is TGTGCCAGCAGCTTGATACAGGGCAGGGAGACCCAGTACTTC.

The V call is TRBV5-1, the J call TRBJ2-7; 15 bases map to TRBD2. Germline CDR1 and CDR2: SGHRS and YFSETQ. The ends lost 7 bases at V and 6 bases at J; junction bases unmatched: 2. This CDR3 contains 13 residues. The DNA of the CDR3 is TGCGCCAGCGGACTAGCGGGAGGGCGCGAGCAGTACTTC. Translated: CASGLAGGREQYF.

The V and J genes are TRBV28 and TRBJ1-1, with D possibly being TRBD1 (6 bases). CDR3 length: 14 residues. Per germline, CDR1 MDHEN and CDR2 SYDVKM. The V end lost 11 bases, the J end lost 3 bases, and 19 bases lay between the germline ends. CDR3 in DNA: TGTGCCGGGGGCGCTAGGGCGGGTGACACTGAAGCTTTCTTT. Its protein is CAGGARAGDTEAFF.

V usage is TRBV3-1 (or the pseudogene TRBV3-2) and J usage is TRBJ2-1; TRBD2 matches at 11 bases. The ends lost 2 bases at V and 14 bases at J; junction bases unmatched: 20. CDR1 and CDR2 (germline): LGHDT, YNNKEL (reference sequence). CDR3 size: 18 residues. The CDR3 region has the DNA TGTGCCAGCAGCCAACAAATAAGACTAGCGGGAAGCCTCCTAGTGGAGTTCTTC. Protein sequence: CASSQQIRLAGSLLVEFF.

This clone occurred once. The CDR3 sequence: CASTSGTDNEQFF. The CDR3 nucleotides are TGTGCCAGCACTAGCGGGACAGACAATGAGCAGTTCTTC. The chain joins TRBV2 to TRBJ2-1; 9 bases are shared with TRBD2. V trimming: 7 bases; J trimming: 5 bases; junction bases outside the gene matches: 3. In germline, CDR1 is SNHLY, CDR2 FYNNEI. The CDR3 is made up of 13 amino acids.

J is TRBJ2-7 and V is TRBV7-2; D gene unclear. CDR1 is SGHTA and CDR2 is FQGNSA in the germline V gene. The CDR3 is 16 amino acids. V lost 1 base to trimming and J lost 4 bases, with 17 bases between them. In DNA, the CDR3 is TGTGCCAGCAGCTTAGGTCGCAGCAGGAATACTTACGAGCAGTACTTC. It specifies CASSLGRSRNTYEQYF. Variable domain in full (rest from reference TRBV7-2 and TRBJ2-7): GAGVSQSPSNKVTEKGKDVELRCDPISGHTALYWYRQSLGQGLEFLIYFQGNSAPDKSGLPSDRFSAERTGGSVSTLTIQRTQQEDSAVYLCASSLGRSRNTYEQYFGPGTRLTVT.

The DNA of the CDR3 is TGTGCCTGGAGCGACCCCTTACAGGGGGCGGGGACTGAAGCTTTCTTT. This translates into CAWSDPLQGAGTEAFF. The chain combines TRBV30 with TRBJ1-1; 9 nucleotides match TRBD1. Losses at the gene ends were 3 bases for V and 5 bases for J; bases not matched to a gene: 13. Germline V gene lookup returns CDR1 GTSNPN and CDR2 SVGIG (reference sequence). The CDR3 extends over 16 amino acids.

This chain joins TRBV9 and TRBJ2-3, with TRBD2 matching over 10 bases. Trimming at V came to 0 bases and at J to 4 bases, leaving 8 bases not matched to a gene. CDR1 and CDR2 from the germline V gene are SGDLS and YYNGEE. This CDR3 region has 17 residues. CDR3 coding DNA: TGTGCCAGCAGCGTAGTATCTAGCGGGAGAGGCGCAGATACGCAGTATTTT. Translating it yields CASSVVSSGRGADTQYF.

The V and J genes are TRBV4-3 and TRBJ1-1; unclear D gene. The CDR3 covers 15 residues. The V end lost 0 bases, the J end lost 4 bases, and 12 bases lay between the germline ends. The germline V gene encodes CDR1 LGHNA and CDR2 YSLEER. CDR3 in amino acids: CASSQDTGSATEAFF. CDR3 coding DNA: TGCGCCAGCAGCCAAGATACGGGGTCGGCCACTGAAGCTTTCTTT.

This clone was seen only once. The chain carries TRBV5-6 and TRBJ2-3; 7 nucleotides agree with TRBD1. Germline lookup yields CDR1 SGHDT and CDR2 YYEEEE. V lost 0 bases to trimming and J lost 2 bases; unmatched junction nucleotides: 6. The CDR3 is 16 amino acids. The CDR3 loop reads CASSLGAGTATDTQYF. The CDR3 DNA reads as TGTGCCAGCAGCTTGGGGGCCGGGACAGCCACAGATACGCAGTATTTT.

The sample holds one count of this clone. The chain links TRBV28 to TRBJ2-3; D might be TRBD2 (5 bases). The CDR3 has 16 residues. V was pared by 6 bases and J by 2 bases, with 18 bases between. Per germline, CDR1 MDHEN and CDR2 SYDVKM. The CDR3 DNA reads TGTGCCAGCAGCCCCACCTTAGCGCCTTCCACAGATACGCAGTATTTT. Its protein is CASSPTLAPSTDTQYF. The full variable domain, completed using reference TRBV28 and TRBJ2-3, is DVKVTQSSRYLVKRTGEKVFLECVQDMDHENMFWYRQDPGLGLRLIYFSYDVKMKEKGDIPEGYSVSREKKERFSLILESASTNQTSMYLCASSPTLAPSTDTQYFGPGTRLTVL.

This chain connects TRBV24-1 to TRBJ2-4; the D is unclear. V was shortened by 3 bases and J by 14 bases, with 16 bases between the two germline ends. The CDR3 contains 13 residues. CDR1 and CDR2 from the germline V gene are KGHDR and SFDVKD. The CDR3 region has the DNA TGTGCCACCAGTGATCCCCCTTTGGCCCAAGAGTACTTC. It translates to CATSDPPLAQEYF.

The rearrangement joins TRBV7-8 to TRBJ1-6; D possibly corresponds to TRBD1 (5 bases). The CDR3 is made up of 17 amino acids. Looked up from germline, CDR1 is SGHVS and CDR2 is FQNEAQ. Trimming cost V 5 bases and J 10 bases, with 24 bases left between them. The CDR3 here is CASSLRDRPSGGSPLHF. The DNA of the CDR3 is TGTGCCAGCAGCCTACGGGACCGCCCGAGCGGAGGGTCACCCCTCCACTTT.

This clone was counted a single time. V is TRBV5-4 and J is TRBJ1-1; tentative D call: TRBD1 (5 bases). Looked up from germline, CDR1 is SGHNT and CDR2 is YYREEE (reference sequence). Trimming stripped 4 bases from V and 1 base from J, with 17 bases between. The CDR3 consists of 16 residues. Here the CDR3 reads CASSPQGGGRNTEAFF. The DNA of the CDR3 is TGTGCCAGCAGCCCCCAGGGCGGGGGACGGAACACTGAAGCTTTCTTT.

V and J are TRBV7-6 and TRBJ2-2, with 8 bases matching TRBD1. Looked up from germline, CDR1 is SGHVS and CDR2 is FNYEAQ. CDR3 length: 18 amino acids. The ends lost 0 bases at V and 0 bases at J; junction bases unmatched: 6. CDR3 bases: TGTGCCAGCAGCTTAGCCGGGACAGGCGGTTCGAACACCGGGGAGCTGTTTTTT. It codes for CASSLAGTGGSNTGELFF.

The V gene is TRBV3-1 (or the pseudogene TRBV3-2), the J gene TRBJ2-5; 14 nucleotides agree with TRBD2. Germline values: CDR1 LGHDT, CDR2 YNNKEL (reference sequence). Losses at the gene ends were 2 bases for V and 7 bases for J; bases not matched to a gene: 6. The length of the CDR3 is 16 residues. The CDR3 DNA sequence: TGTGCCAGCAGCCAATCGGGACTAGCGGGAGTGGGGACCCAGTACTTC. Amino acid sequence: CASSQSGLAGVGTQYF.

This chain links TRBV19 with TRBJ1-2, with D maybe TRBD1 (5 bases). CDR1 and CDR2 (germline): LNHDA, SQIVND (reference sequence). The V end lost 9 bases, the J end lost 2 bases, and 13 bases lay between the germline ends. The CDR3 has 13 amino acids. CDR3 in DNA: TGTGCCAGCTCCAGGGCCCCCAACTATGGCTACACCTTC. It yields the protein CASSRAPNYGYTF. Combining the CDR3 with reference TRBV19 and TRBJ1-2 gives the whole variable domain DGGITQSPKYLFRKEGQNVTLSCEQNLNHDAMYWYRQDPGQGLRLIYYSQIVNDFQKGDIAEGYSVSREKKESFPLTVTSAQKNPTAFYLCASSRAPNYGYTFGSGTRLTVV.